This T cell receptor beta chain came from a study of T cell changes during pregnancy in multiple sclerosis. This clone was recorded a few times. Produced via immunoSEQ multiplex PCR; TCRdb's table is partial and in-frame only. The sample carries approximately 90,000 clones, more than 85% recorded once. This CDR3 region has 12 residues. Germline loops: CDR1 SGHTA, CDR2 FQGNSA. Trimming removed 2 bases at V and 4 bases at J, with 3 bases between. The receptor comes from a female donor with multiple sclerosis, enrolled in a pregnancy study. This rearrangement joins TRBV7-2 to TRBJ1-3; D unresolved. The sequenced sample was peripheral blood, obtained in the first trimester of pregnancy. CDR3 region: CASSLQGNTIYF. CDR3 sequence (DNA): TGTGCCAGCAGCTTACAGGGAAACACCATATATTTT.